Presented here are 27 T cell receptor beta chains from one specimen sequenced in a study of T cells in Graves' hyperthyroidism and ophthalmopathy. TCR beta CDR3 regions were amplified from RNA transcripts. The HTBI set primed first-round TCR CDR3 RT-PCR. TCRdb re-analysed the multiplex PCR reads in MiXCR, keeping a single row per CDR3 protein. The sample shows about 350,000 distinct CDR3 sequences, about 15% of them seen only once. Input material: blood. The receptors were sampled from a woman in her thirties with Graves' hyperthyroidism.

This clonotype was observed a handful of times. The rearrangement uses TRBV20-1 and TRBJ1-1, with D possibly being TRBD1 (6 bases). The CDR3 has 12 residues. The germline V gene has CDR1 DFQATT and CDR2 SNEGSKA (reference sequence). DNA of the CDR3: TGCAACCGAGGGGGGAAGAACACTGAAGCTTTCTTT. It translates to CNRGGKNTEAFF.

In its sample, this clonotype was seen many times. Here the CDR3 DNA reads TGTGCCAGCAGCTCGAGGACAGCACCCAAGAGCTCCTACGAGCAGTACTTC. It codes for CASSSRTAPKSSYEQYF. This chain connects TRBV11-2 to TRBJ2-7, with TRBD1 as a possible D gene (6 bases). Germline assignment: CDR1 SGHAT and CDR2 FQNNGV. With 4 bases removed from V and 0 bases from J, the gap between germline ends came to 19 bases. CDR3 size: 17 residues. The full variable domain, its missing parts supplied by reference TRBV11-2 and TRBJ2-7, is EAGVAQSPRYKIIEKRQSVAFWCNPISGHATLYWYQQILGQGPKLLIQFQNNGVVDDSQLPKDRFSAERLKGVDSTLKIQPAKLEDSAVYLCASSSRTAPKSSYEQYFGPGTRLTVT.

This clonotype has at least ten counts. J is TRBJ1-3 and V is TRBV6-5; D gene unclear. Germline assignment: CDR1 MNHEY and CDR2 SVGAGI. The CDR3 is 15 residues long. Trimming left V 1 base short and J 0 bases short, with 7 bases between. The CDR3 loop is CASSYFGDSGNTIYF. The CDR3 region has the DNA TGTGCCAGCAGTTACTTTGGAGACTCTGGAAACACCATATATTTT.

The table lists this clonotype with a few counts. This sequence joins TRBV12-3 or TRBV12-4 and TRBJ1-2; no definite D call. V shed 3 bases and J shed 5 bases, with 13 bases lying between them. There are 14 residues in the CDR3. Here the CDR3 DNA reads TGTGCCAGCAGTTTTAAACGCGACCCATATGGCTACACCTTC. It specifies CASSFKRDPYGYTF.

Ten or more counts support this clonotype. CDR3 in DNA: TGTGCCTGGGGCAGGCGAGCCTCTGGAAACACCATATATTTT. It translates to CAWGRRASGNTIYF. The V gene is TRBV30, the J gene TRBJ1-3; D is unresolved. The V end was cut by 5 bases, the J end by 0 bases, with 11 bases between. The germline gives CDR1 GTSNPN, CDR2 SVGIG (reference sequence). The CDR3 has 14 amino acids.

This clonotype showed up many times. The V call is TRBV10-3, the J call TRBJ1-1; D might be TRBD1 (5 bases). This CDR3 comprises 14 residues. V dropped 3 bases and J dropped 3 bases, with 11 bases sitting between them. Germline V gene data show CDR1 as ENHRY and CDR2 as SYGVKD. As DNA, the CDR3 is TGTGCCATCAGTGATAACGGGGGGGACACTGAAGCTTTCTTT. Amino acid sequence: CAISDNGGDTEAFF.

At least ten counts were recorded for this clonotype. V gene TRBV20-1 combines with J gene TRBJ2-7; D may be TRBD2 (6 bases). The germline gives CDR1 DFQATT, CDR2 SNEGSKA (reference sequence). V was cut by 1 base and J by 2 bases, with 12 bases left in between. CDR3 length: 14 residues. CDR3 loop: CSARVIGGPYEQYF. In DNA form, the CDR3 reads TGCAGTGCTAGAGTAATCGGGGGACCCTACGAGCAGTACTTC.

The rearrangement joins TRBV7-3 to TRBJ1-4; D gene unclear. The V gene lost 0 bases and the J gene lost 5 bases, with 10 bases spanning the gap. The CDR3 sequence is 15 residues long. Germline V gene lookup returns CDR1 SGHTA and CDR2 FQGTGA. The CDR3 DNA follows: TGTGCCAGCAGCTTAACGTACGGGGAGAATGAAAAACTGTTTTTT. As protein: CASSLTYGENEKLFF.

The genes are TRBV24-1 and TRBJ2-5, with D possibly being TRBD2 (5 bases). V lost 1 base and J lost 2, with 13 bases in between. Germline V gene sequence: CDR1 KGHDR, CDR2 SFDVKD. The CDR3 spans 16 residues. The CDR3 here is CATSDLRSAGQETQYF. CDR3 nucleotides: TGTGCCACCAGTGATTTACGATCTGCGGGTCAAGAGACCCAGTACTTC.

CDR3 in DNA: TGTGCCAGCAGTCTAGCGGGGGACATCTACGAGCAGTACTTC. Translation: CASSLAGDIYEQYF. The genes are TRBV28 and TRBJ2-7, with 10 bases fitting TRBD2. Germline CDR1 MDHEN, CDR2 SYDVKM. The CDR3 spans 14 residues. The trim removed 5 bases at V and 3 bases at J, leaving 4 bases unmatched.

In its sample, this clonotype was seen many times. The chain has TRBV7-2 and TRBJ2-1; no clear D gene. Germline V gives CDR1 SGHTA, CDR2 FQGNSA. The V end was cut by 5 bases, the J end by 9 bases, with 11 bases between. CDR3 length equals 12 residues. As DNA, the CDR3 is TGTGCCAGCAGCCTGACTCCGGGTGAGCAGTTCTTC. Translating gives CASSLTPGEQFF.

Notes on this clonotype: A read error may account for a junction end that differs from germline. The V gene is TRBV24-1, the J gene TRBJ2-5; 7 nucleotides line up with TRBD2. CDR1 is KGHDR and CDR2 is SFDVKD in the germline V gene. The CDR3 loop spans 14 amino acids. The CDR3 region is CASSLLASGETQYF. Here the CDR3 DNA reads TGTGCCAGCAGTTTGTTGGCTAGCGGCGAGACCCAGTACTTC.

The sample holds many counts of this clonotype. The J gene is TRBJ2-7, the V gene TRBV10-2; 11 nucleotides align to TRBD1. The CDR3 runs 14 residues. The trim removed 4 bases at V and 5 bases at J, leaving 4 bases unmatched. The germline V gene encodes CDR1 WSHSY and CDR2 SAAADI. The CDR3 DNA follows: TGCGCCAGCAGTGGACAGGGACAGGGGGACGAGCAGTACTTC. It yields the protein CASSGQGQGDEQYF.

This clonotype occurred many times. The V and J genes are TRBV7-8 and TRBJ1-5; weak D call: TRBD1 (6 bases). The V gene lost 2 bases and the J gene lost 8 bases, with 13 bases spanning the gap. The CDR3 totals 14 residues. In germline, CDR1 is SGHVS, CDR2 FQNEAQ. The CDR3 DNA sequence: TGTGCCAGCAGCTTACGACAGGCTCGGGAGCCCCAGCATTTT. It is translated as CASSLRQAREPQHF.

This clonotype was observed many times. The gene calls are TRBV19 and TRBJ1-1, with 7 bases aligning to TRBD1. V lost 7 bases and J lost 0; bases outside the gene matches: 8. Looked up from germline, CDR1 is LNHDA and CDR2 is SQIVND (reference sequence). This CDR3 spans 15 amino acids. The CDR3 reads CASTDRVTMNTEAFF. CDR3 bases: TGTGCCAGTACCGACAGGGTTACCATGAACACTGAAGCTTTCTTT.

The chain carries TRBV28 and TRBJ1-2; the match to TRBD1 covers 10 bases. The CDR3 contains 14 residues. With 4 bases clipped from V and 10 bases from J, the junction kept 9 bases outside the gene matches. Germline V gene sequence: CDR1 MDHEN, CDR2 SYDVKM. CDR3 sequence reads: CASSSPGQGDFYTF. The CDR3 nucleotides read TGTGCCAGCAGTTCCCCCGGACAGGGGGACTTCTACACCTTC.

The chain recombines TRBV12-3 or TRBV12-4 with TRBJ1-1; D is perhaps TRBD1 (6 bases). Trimming shortened V by 4 bases and J by 5 bases, and 29 bases separated the two germline ends. The CDR3 is made up of 19 amino acids. This CDR3 is CASSWGGGRQMAYRTEAFF. The CDR3 DNA sequence: TGTGCCAGCAGTTGGGGGGGCGGACGACAGATGGCGTATAGGACTGAAGCTTTCTTT.

V is TRBV6-1 and J is TRBJ1-5; no clear D gene. This CDR3 is built from 14 residues. V gave up 4 bases and J gave up 7 bases, with 14 bases separating them. Germline CDR1 and CDR2: MNHNS and SASEGT. DNA for the CDR3: TGTGCCAGCAGTGGCTGGGAGGATAGGCAGCCCCAGCATTTT. Translated: CASSGWEDRQPQHF.

This clonotype was counted between two and nine times. The rearrangement links TRBV4-2 to TRBJ2-5; D is perhaps TRBD1 (6 bases). The CDR3 spans 14 residues. Germline V CDR1 and CDR2: LGHNA, YNFKEQ. V lost 2 bases to trimming and J lost 1 base, with 8 bases between them. CDR3 sequence (DNA): TGTGCCAGCAGCCAAACGGACAGCCAAGAGACCCAGTACTTC. Its protein is CASSQTDSQETQYF.

This clonotype appeared many times. This sequence joins TRBV27 and TRBJ2-7; 10 positions agree with TRBD1. Germline CDR1 is MNHEY and CDR2 is SMNVEV (reference sequence). This CDR3 spans 15 amino acids. Germline trimming cut 6 bases from V and 7 bases from J; bases unmatched to any gene: 12. This chain's CDR3 is CASRVDRGLTGEQYF. The CDR3 bases are TGTGCCAGCAGGGTCGACAGGGGGCTAACGGGGGAGCAGTACTTC.

This clonotype appeared a few times. The chain is built from TRBV20-1 and TRBJ2-1; D might be TRBD1 or TRBD2, each matching 5 bases. The CDR3 has 14 amino acids. Per germline, CDR1 DFQATT and CDR2 SNEGSKA (reference sequence). V lost 6 bases to trimming and J lost 0 bases, with 12 bases between them. The CDR3 sequence is CSATERGSYNEQFF. The CDR3 DNA follows: TGCAGTGCCACGGAGAGGGGCTCCTACAATGAGCAGTTCTTC.

This clonotype was observed at least ten times. The J gene is TRBJ2-7, the V gene TRBV2; D gene unclear. From germline, CDR1 is SNHLY and CDR2 FYNNEI. The CDR3 is made up of 13 amino acids. Deletions cut 2 bases from V and 6 bases from J, with 11 bases between. The CDR3 DNA sequence: TGTGCCAGCAGTGAACAGCTGGCTGGCGAGCAGTACTTC. Its translation is CASSEQLAGEQYF.

This chain uses TRBV6-1 with TRBJ2-3; no definite D call. V was shortened by 5 bases and J by 10 bases, with 22 bases between the two germline ends. The CDR3 runs 15 residues. The germline CDR1 and CDR2 sequences are MNHNS and SASEGT. The CDR3: CASSYDNPELRAQYF. The CDR3 bases are TGTGCCAGCAGTTACGATAACCCAGAACTACGGGCGCAGTATTTT.

This clonotype appeared many times. This chain links TRBV20-1 with TRBJ1-5; TRBD1 agrees at 7 bases. The CDR3 is 14 residues long. The J segment lost 4 bases and the V segment lost 7 bases, leaving 10 bases of the junction unmatched. CDR1 is DFQATT, CDR2 SNEGSKA, per germline (reference sequence). The CDR3 DNA reads TGCAGTGGGCATACGGGACAGCCGAATCAGCCCCAGCATTTT. This sequence encodes CSGHTGQPNQPQHF.

The chain carries TRBV14 and TRBJ1-6; 8 bases line up with TRBD1. The CDR3 is made up of 16 amino acids. Unmatched junction bases numbered 8, after V lost 4 bases and J lost 6 bases. Germline assignment: CDR1 SGHDN and CDR2 FVKESK. The CDR3 DNA sequence: TGTGCCAGCAGCCTCCGGACAGGGCGTGGTAATTCACCCCTCCACTTT. Protein: CASSLRTGRGNSPLHF.

This clonotype was seen more than once but under ten times. The rearrangement joins TRBV6-1 to TRBJ1-3; 7 bases are shared with TRBD1. Germline V gene sequence: CDR1 MNHNS, CDR2 SASEGT. V lost 10 bases, J lost 3 bases, and 6 bases stayed unmatched. This CDR3 region has 13 residues. CDR3 sequence reads: CATRPGGGNTIYF. CDR3 DNA sequence: TGTGCCACCCGGCCAGGGGGTGGAAACACCATATATTTT.

Here the CDR3 DNA reads TGTGCCAGCAGCTCGACTAGCGGGAGGGCCTCCTACAATGAGCAGTTCTTC. Residues: CASSSTSGRASYNEQFF. This sequence joins TRBV11-2 and TRBJ2-1, with 14 positions matching TRBD2. The length of the CDR3 is 17 residues. The trim removed 4 bases at V and 0 bases at J, leaving 2 bases unmatched. Germline-derived CDR1 and CDR2 are SGHAT and FQNNGV.